This record looks at one TCR beta chain sequence and its context. This sample stems from a study of blood T cell repertoires in COVID-19. About the research overall: PBMCs, B-cell-depleted T cells, or T cells provided the cDNA or gDNA that made up the material.

The protocol was immunoSEQ multiplex PCR, while the TCRdb copy is restricted to in-frame clones and leaves out a portion. The repertoire holds 50,000 to 70,000 clones, with about 81% as singletons. Germline-derived CDR1 and CDR2 are KGHDR and SFDVKD. With V trimmed by 0 bases and J by 9 bases, 0 bases remained unmatched. The CDR3 is 12 residues long. Sequenced sample: peripheral blood. This chain uses TRBV24-1 with TRBJ2-5; 7 bases fit TRBD1. The clonotype was recovered from a man in his sixties or seventies with active COVID-19. The CDR3 region is CATSDLTGAQYF. The DNA of the CDR3 is TGTGCCACCAGTGATTTGACAGGGGCCCAGTACTTC.